A selection of T cell receptor beta chains follows, all from one sample in a study of T cell responses to AZD1222 COVID-19 vaccine. Profiling relied on immunoSEQ multiplex PCR, and the TCRdb table lists in-frame clones only, not all of them. The data show about 140,000 clones, more than 70% seen once. Specimen: peripheral blood, collected 28 days after the second AZD1222 dose. The receptors shown here come from an adult who received the AZD1222 COVID-19 vaccine. CDR3s include the opening cysteine and the closing phenylalanine or tryptophan. D genes are given only for firm matches. Clone size, where shown, is once, few, many, or a class for clones that have expanded.

v_gene: TRBV6-6
d_gene: .
abundance: .
j_gene: TRBJ1-4
CDR3aa: CASSYGAGLEKLFF
CDR3nt: TGTGCCAGCAGTTACGGGGCAGGGTTGGAAAAACTGTTTTTT

v_gene: TRBV19
d_gene: .
abundance: .
j_gene: TRBJ2-4
CDR3aa: CASSDGSAKNIQYF
CDR3nt: TGTGCCAGTAGTGACGGGAGTGCCAAAAACATTCAGTACTTC

v_gene: TRBV28
d_gene: TRBD1
abundance: .
j_gene: TRBJ1-2
CDR3aa: CASKGGTGGGGYTF
CDR3nt: TGTGCCAGCAAGGGCGGGACAGGGGGCGGCGGCTACACCTTC

v_gene: TRBV7-2
d_gene: .
abundance: .
j_gene: TRBJ2-7
CDR3aa: CASSLFLNWEQYF
CDR3nt: TGTGCCAGCAGCTTATTTTTGAATTGGGAGCAGTACTTC

v_gene: TRBV19
d_gene: .
abundance: few
j_gene: TRBJ1-5
CDR3aa: CASSGMGVGNQPQHF
CDR3nt: TGTGCCAGTAGTGGGATGGGGGTAGGAAATCAGCCCCAGCATTTT

v_gene: TRBV19
d_gene: TRBD1
abundance: .
j_gene: TRBJ2-1
CDR3aa: CASTTRGKYNEQFF
CDR3nt: TGTGCCAGTACTACCAGGGGGAAATACAATGAGCAGTTCTTC

v_gene: TRBV30
d_gene: .
abundance: .
j_gene: TRBJ2-5
CDR3aa: CAWSQEYQETQYF
CDR3nt: TGTGCCTGGAGCCAGGAGTACCAAGAGACCCAGTACTTC

v_gene: TRBV12-3/TRBV12-4
d_gene: .
abundance: .
j_gene: TRBJ2-5
CDR3aa: CASRTRTQETQYF
CDR3nt: TGTGCCAGCAGAACTCGGACTCAAGAGACCCAGTACTTC

v_gene: TRBV28
d_gene: .
abundance: once
j_gene: TRBJ2-7
CDR3aa: CASSSGTYSFYEQYF
CDR3nt: TGTGCCAGCAGCTCCGGGACCTACTCATTCTACGAGCAGTACTTC

v_gene: TRBV28
d_gene: TRBD1
abundance: .
j_gene: TRBJ1-5
CDR3aa: CASSSGTAIGQPQHF
CDR3nt: TGTGCCAGCAGTTCCGGGACAGCTATCGGGCAGCCCCAGCATTTT

v_gene: TRBV10-3
d_gene: .
abundance: once
j_gene: TRBJ2-7
CDR3aa: CAIGDTRSSYEQYF
CDR3nt: TGTGCCATCGGGGACACCCGAAGCTCCTACGAGCAGTACTTC

v_gene: TRBV12-3/TRBV12-4
d_gene: TRBD1
abundance: .
j_gene: TRBJ1-1
CDR3aa: CASIPGQGTEAFF
CDR3nt: TGTGCCAGCATTCCGGGACAGGGCACTGAAGCTTTCTTT

v_gene: TRBV5-4
d_gene: .
abundance: once
j_gene: TRBJ2-3
CDR3aa: CASSEEPTDTQYF
CDR3nt: TGTGCCAGCAGCGAAGAGCCGACAGATACGCAGTATTTT

v_gene: TRBV5-1
d_gene: .
abundance: .
j_gene: TRBJ2-1
CDR3aa: CASSLGERGNEQFF
CDR3nt: TGCGCCAGCAGCTTGGGGGAGCGTGGCAATGAGCAGTTCTTC

v_gene: TRBV9
d_gene: TRBD2
abundance: .
j_gene: TRBJ2-1
CDR3aa: CASSVGLAGEEQFF
CDR3nt: TGTGCCAGCAGCGTCGGACTAGCGGGAGAGGAGCAGTTCTTC

v_gene: TRBV29-1
d_gene: .
abundance: .
j_gene: TRBJ2-7
CDR3aa: CSVRRSYEQYF
CDR3nt: TGCAGCGTTCGCCGCTCCTACGAGCAGTACTTC

v_gene: TRBV6-5
d_gene: .
abundance: once
j_gene: TRBJ2-5
CDR3aa: CASRPDSYQTQYF
CDR3nt: TGTGCCAGCAGGCCTGATTCTTACCAGACCCAGTACTTC

v_gene: TRBV18
d_gene: .
abundance: .
j_gene: TRBJ1-1
CDR3aa: CASSSEVGGTEAFF
CDR3nt: TGTGCCAGCTCGTCCGAGGTGGGGGGGACTGAAGCTTTCTTT

v_gene: TRBV5-1
d_gene: .
abundance: .
j_gene: TRBJ2-7
CDR3aa: CASSLWQNSYEQYF
CDR3nt: TGCGCCAGCAGCTTGTGGCAGAACTCCTACGAGCAGTACTTC

v_gene: TRBV15
d_gene: TRBD2
abundance: .
j_gene: TRBJ2-1
CDR3aa: CATSPGLAVNEQFF
CDR3nt: TGTGCCACCTCACCGGGACTAGCGGTAAATGAGCAGTTCTTC

v_gene: TRBV15
d_gene: .
abundance: .
j_gene: TRBJ2-1
CDR3aa: CATSLGGPEYNEQFF
CDR3nt: TGTGCCACCAGCCTAGGGGGGCCGGAATACAATGAGCAGTTCTTC

v_gene: TRBV29-1
d_gene: TRBD2
abundance: few
j_gene: TRBJ2-3
CDR3aa: CSVAGFAGGYTDTQYF
CDR3nt: TGCAGCGTTGCGGGTTTCGCGGGAGGGTACACAGATACGCAGTATTTT